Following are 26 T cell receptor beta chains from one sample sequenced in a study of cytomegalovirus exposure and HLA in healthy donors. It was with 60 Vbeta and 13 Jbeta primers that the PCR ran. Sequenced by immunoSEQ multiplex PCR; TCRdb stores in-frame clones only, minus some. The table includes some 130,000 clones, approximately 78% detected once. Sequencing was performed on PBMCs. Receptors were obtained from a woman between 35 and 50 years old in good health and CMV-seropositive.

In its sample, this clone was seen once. The CDR3 coding sequence is TGTGCCAGCACCTCTCTCAGGGACAGGGTTGTAGATACGCAGTATTTT. Amino acid sequence: CASTSLRDRVVDTQYF. V usage is TRBV28 and J usage is TRBJ2-3; 9 nucleotides align to TRBD1. Germline CDR1 is MDHEN and CDR2 is SYDVKM. The CDR3 has 16 amino acids. Trimming at V came to 7 bases and at J to 5 bases, leaving 13 bases not matched to a gene.

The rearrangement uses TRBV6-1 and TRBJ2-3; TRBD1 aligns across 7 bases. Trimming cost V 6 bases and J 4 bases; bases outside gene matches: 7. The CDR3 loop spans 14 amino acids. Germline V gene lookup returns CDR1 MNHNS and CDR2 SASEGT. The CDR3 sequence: CASSLQGFPDTQYF. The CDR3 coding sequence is TGTGCCAGCAGCCTACAGGGGTTCCCAGATACGCAGTATTTT.

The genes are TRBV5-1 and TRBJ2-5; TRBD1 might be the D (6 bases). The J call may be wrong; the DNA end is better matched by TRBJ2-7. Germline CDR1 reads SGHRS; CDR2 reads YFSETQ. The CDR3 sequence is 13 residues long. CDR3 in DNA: TGCGCCAGCAGCCAGGGGAATTACTACGAGCAGTACTTC. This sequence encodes CASSQGNYYEQYF.

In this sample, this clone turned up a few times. As DNA, the CDR3 is TGTGCCAGCAGCCCCGACAGCCTGGGGACTGAAGCTTTCTTT. Translated: CASSPDSLGTEAFF. This rearrangement joins TRBV7-3 to TRBJ1-1, with D possibly being TRBD1 (5 bases). The V and J ends lost 5 bases and 5 bases respectively, with 15 bases between them. Looked up from germline, CDR1 is SGHTA and CDR2 is FQGTGA. This CDR3 comprises 14 residues.

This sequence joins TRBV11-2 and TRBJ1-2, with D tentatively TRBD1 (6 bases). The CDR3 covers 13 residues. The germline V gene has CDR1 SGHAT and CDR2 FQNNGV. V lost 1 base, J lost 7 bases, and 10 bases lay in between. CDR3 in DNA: TGTGCCAGCAGCTTAGGCCAGGGGTTTGGCTACACCTTC. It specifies CASSLGQGFGYTF.

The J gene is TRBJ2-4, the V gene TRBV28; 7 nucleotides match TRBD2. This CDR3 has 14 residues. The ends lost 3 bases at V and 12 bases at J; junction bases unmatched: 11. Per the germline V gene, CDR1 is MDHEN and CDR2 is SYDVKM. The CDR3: CASSLGQGLQSQYF. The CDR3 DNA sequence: TGTGCCAGCAGTTTGGGGCAGGGACTACAAAGTCAGTACTTC.

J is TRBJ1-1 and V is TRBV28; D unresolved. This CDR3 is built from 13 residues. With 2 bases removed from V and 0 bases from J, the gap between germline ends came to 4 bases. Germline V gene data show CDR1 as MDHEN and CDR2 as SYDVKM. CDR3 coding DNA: TGTGCCAGCAGTTTAGCGATGAACACTGAAGCTTTCTTT. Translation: CASSLAMNTEAFF.

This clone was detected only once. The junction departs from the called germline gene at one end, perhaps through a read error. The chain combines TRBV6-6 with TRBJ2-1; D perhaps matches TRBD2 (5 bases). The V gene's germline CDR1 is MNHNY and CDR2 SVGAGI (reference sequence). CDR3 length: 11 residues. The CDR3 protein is CASRAGPQSLF. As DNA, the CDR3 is TGTGCCAGCAGGGCGGGCCCCCAATCGCTCTTC.

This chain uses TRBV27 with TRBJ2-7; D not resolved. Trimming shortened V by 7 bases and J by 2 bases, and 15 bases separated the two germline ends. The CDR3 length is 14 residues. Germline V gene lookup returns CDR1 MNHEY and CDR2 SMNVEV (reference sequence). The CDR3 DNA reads TGTGCCAGCAAGTCCGGAACTACCGCCTACGAGCAGTACTTC. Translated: CASKSGTTAYEQYF.

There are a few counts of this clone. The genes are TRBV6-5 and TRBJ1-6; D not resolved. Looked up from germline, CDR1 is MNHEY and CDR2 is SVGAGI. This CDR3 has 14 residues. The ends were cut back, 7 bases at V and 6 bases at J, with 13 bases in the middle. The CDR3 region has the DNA TGTGCCAGCAAACCGGGTCCTATTAATTCACCCCTCCACTTT. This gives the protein CASKPGPINSPLHF.

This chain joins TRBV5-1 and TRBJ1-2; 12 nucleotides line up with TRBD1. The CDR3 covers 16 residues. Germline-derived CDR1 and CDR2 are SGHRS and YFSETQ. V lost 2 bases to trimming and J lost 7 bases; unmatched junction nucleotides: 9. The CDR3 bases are TGCGCCAGCAGCTTAGGGACAGGGGGCGCAATGTCTGGCTACACCTTC. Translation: CASSLGTGGAMSGYTF.

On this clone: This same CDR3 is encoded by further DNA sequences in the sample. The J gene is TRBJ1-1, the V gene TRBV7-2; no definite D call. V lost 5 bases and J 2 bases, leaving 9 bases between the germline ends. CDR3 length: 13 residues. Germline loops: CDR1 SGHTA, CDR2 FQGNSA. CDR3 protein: CASSPDTNTEAFF. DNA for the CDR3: TGTGCCAGCAGCCCCGACACTAACACTGAAGCTTTCTTT.

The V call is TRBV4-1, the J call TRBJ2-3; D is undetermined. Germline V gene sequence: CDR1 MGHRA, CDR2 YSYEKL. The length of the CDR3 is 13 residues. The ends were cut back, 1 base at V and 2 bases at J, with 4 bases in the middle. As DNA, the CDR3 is TGCGCCAGCAGCCAAGTCTTCACAGATACGCAGTATTTT. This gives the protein CASSQVFTDTQYF.

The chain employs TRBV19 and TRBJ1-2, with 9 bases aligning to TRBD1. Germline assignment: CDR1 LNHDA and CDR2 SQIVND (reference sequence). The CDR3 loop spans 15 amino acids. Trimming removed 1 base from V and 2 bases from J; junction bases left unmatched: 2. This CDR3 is CASSIGTGANYGYTF. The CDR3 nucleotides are TGTGCCAGTAGTATAGGGACAGGGGCGAACTATGGCTACACCTTC. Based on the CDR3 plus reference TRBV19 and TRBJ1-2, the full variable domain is DGGITQSPKYLFRKEGQNVTLSCEQNLNHDAMYWYRQDPGQGLRLIYYSQIVNDFQKGDIAEGYSVSREKKESFPLTVTSAQKNPTAFYLCASSIGTGANYGYTFGSGTRLTVV.

CDR3 nucleotides: TGTGCTGAGAGGGGGGGGACTCAAGAGACCCAGTACTTC. Translating it yields CAERGGTQETQYF. The chain has TRBV7-9 and TRBJ2-5; possible D gene TRBD2, 7 bases. The CDR3 contains 13 residues. Germline lookup yields CDR1 SEHNR and CDR2 FQNEAQ (reference sequence). Full variable domain (missing parts from reference TRBV7-9 and TRBJ2-5): DTGVSQNPRHKITKRGQNVTFRCDPISEHNRLYWYRQTLGQGPEFLTYFQNEAQLEKSRLLSDRFSAERPKGSFSTLEIQRTEQGDSAMYLCAERGGTQETQYFGPGTRLLVL.

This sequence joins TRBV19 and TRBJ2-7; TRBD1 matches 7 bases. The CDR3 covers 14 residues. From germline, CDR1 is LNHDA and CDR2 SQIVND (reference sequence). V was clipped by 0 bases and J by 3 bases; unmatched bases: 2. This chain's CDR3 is CASSIEQGFYEQYF. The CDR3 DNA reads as TGTGCCAGTAGTATAGAACAGGGGTTCTACGAGCAGTACTTC.

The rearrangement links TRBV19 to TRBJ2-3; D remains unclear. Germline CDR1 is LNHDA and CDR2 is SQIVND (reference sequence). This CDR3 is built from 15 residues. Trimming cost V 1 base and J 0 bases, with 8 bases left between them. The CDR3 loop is CASSIGRGSTDTQYF. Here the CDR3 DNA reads TGTGCCAGTAGTATAGGACGAGGAAGCACAGATACGCAGTATTTT.

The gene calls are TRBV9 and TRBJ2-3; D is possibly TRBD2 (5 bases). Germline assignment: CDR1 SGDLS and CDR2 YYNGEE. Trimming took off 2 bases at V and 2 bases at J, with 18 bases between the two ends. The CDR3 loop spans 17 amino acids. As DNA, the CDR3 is TGTGCCAGCAGCGTCACACAACGGGGTACTAACACAGATACGCAGTATTTT. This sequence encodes CASSVTQRGTNTDTQYF.

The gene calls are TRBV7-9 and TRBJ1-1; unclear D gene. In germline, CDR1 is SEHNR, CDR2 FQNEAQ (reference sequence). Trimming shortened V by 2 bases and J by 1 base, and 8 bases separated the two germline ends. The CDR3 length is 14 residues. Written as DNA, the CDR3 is TGTGCCAGCAGCTTATCTGAGAGGAACACTGAAGCTTTCTTT. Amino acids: CASSLSERNTEAFF.

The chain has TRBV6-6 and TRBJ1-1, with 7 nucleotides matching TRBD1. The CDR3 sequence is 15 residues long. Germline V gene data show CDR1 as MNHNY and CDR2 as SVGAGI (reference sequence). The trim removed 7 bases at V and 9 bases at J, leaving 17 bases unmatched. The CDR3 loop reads CASITPGTVPPKAFF. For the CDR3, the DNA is TGTGCCAGCATCACACCCGGGACAGTTCCACCAAAAGCTTTCTTT.

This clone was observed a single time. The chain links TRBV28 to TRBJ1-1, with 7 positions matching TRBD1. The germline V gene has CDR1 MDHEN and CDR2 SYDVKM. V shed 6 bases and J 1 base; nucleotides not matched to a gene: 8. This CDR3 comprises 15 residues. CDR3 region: CASSWRGRGNTEAFF. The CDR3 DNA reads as TGTGCCAGCAGCTGGAGGGGGCGCGGGAACACTGAAGCTTTCTTT.

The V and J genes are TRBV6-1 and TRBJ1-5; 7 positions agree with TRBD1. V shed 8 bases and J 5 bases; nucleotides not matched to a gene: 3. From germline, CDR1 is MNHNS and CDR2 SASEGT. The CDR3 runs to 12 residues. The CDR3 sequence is CASAGGDQPQHF. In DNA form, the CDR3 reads TGTGCCAGCGCAGGGGGTGATCAGCCCCAGCATTTT.

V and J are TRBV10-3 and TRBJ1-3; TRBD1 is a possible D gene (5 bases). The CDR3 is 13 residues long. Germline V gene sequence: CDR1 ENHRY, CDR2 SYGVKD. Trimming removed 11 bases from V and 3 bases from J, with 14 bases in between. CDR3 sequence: CAVQTENGNTIYF. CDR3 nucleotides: TGTGCCGTTCAGACAGAGAATGGAAACACCATATATTTT.

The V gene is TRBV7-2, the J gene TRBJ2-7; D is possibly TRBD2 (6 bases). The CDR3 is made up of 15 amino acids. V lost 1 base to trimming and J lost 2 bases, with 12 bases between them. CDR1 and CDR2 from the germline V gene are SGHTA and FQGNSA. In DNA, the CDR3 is TGTGCCAGCAGCTTAGAGGCCAGGGAGGCCTACGAGCAGTACTTC. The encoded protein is CASSLEAREAYEQYF.

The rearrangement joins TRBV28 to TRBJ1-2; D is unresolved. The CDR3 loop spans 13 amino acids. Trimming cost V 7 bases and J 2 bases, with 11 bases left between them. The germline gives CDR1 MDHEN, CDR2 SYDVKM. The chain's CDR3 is CASIQERNYGYTF. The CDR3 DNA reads TGTGCCAGCATTCAGGAACGGAACTATGGCTACACCTTC.

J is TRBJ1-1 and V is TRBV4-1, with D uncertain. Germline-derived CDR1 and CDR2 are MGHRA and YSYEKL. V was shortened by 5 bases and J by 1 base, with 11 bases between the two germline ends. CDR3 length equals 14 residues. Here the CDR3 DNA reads TGCGCCAGCAGCTACGGAGGTTGGAACACTGAAGCTTTCTTT. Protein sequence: CASSYGGWNTEAFF.